This T cell receptor beta chain came from a study of cytomegalovirus exposure and HLA in healthy donors. A remark on this clone: Antigen specificity is unknown.

V lost 7 bases and J lost 5; bases outside the gene matches: 6. This CDR3 region has 16 residues. Germline CDR1 is LNHDA and CDR2 is SQIVND (reference sequence). Whole-study findings and limits: A reported reduction in N-insertions relative to the 666-donor mean was seen in an Asian-associated ancestry cluster in a later analysis. Despite most TCR sequences being rare, some public TCRs occurred in many donors.

With 60 Vbeta and 13 Jbeta primers, the PCR was carried out. TCRdb's copy holds only in-frame clones and misses some; the assay was immunoSEQ multiplex PCR. The sample yields roughly 180,000 clones, around 80% seen once. Material for sequencing was PBMCs. This receptor was taken from a woman aged 25 to 39 in good health and CMV-seropositive. The chain is built from TRBV19 and TRBJ2-2, with 14 bases matching TRBD2. CDR3 in amino acids: CASKGLAGDRTGELFF. The CDR3 nucleotides are TGTGCCAGTAAGGGACTAGCGGGAGATAGGACCGGGGAGCTGTTTTTT.